One sample yielded the 32 T cell receptor beta chains listed below, sequenced in a study of human T cells and chemical hapten exposure. Time point described: pre-sensitization, week 0. As to treatment: therapeutic diphenylcyclopropenone sensitization with weekly scalp DPC. TCRdb itself ran the RACE reads through MiXCR, one entry per CDR3 protein. The data show roughly 250,000 distinct CDR3 sequences, 7.5% to 9% seen once. The sequencing here drew on whole blood, taken in connection with sensitization to the hapten diphenylcyclopropenone (DPC). Receptor source: a woman aged 35 to 49 with alopecia areata. Some clones in this sample may be carry-over from other donors' samples.

The DNA for the CDR3 is TGTGCCAGCAGCCGCATTGACGGGGAGCTGTTTTTT. It yields the protein CASSRIDGELFF. The rearrangement uses TRBV3-1 and TRBJ2-2; D gene uncertain. In germline, CDR1 is LGHDT, CDR2 YNNKEL (reference sequence). This CDR3 has 12 amino acids. Trimming pared 4 bases from V and 7 bases from J, leaving 7 bases between.

The CDR3: CATVQGADHTEAFF. CDR3 in DNA: TGTGCCACCGTACAGGGGGCTGATCACACTGAAGCTTTCTTT. V gene TRBV7-8 combines with J gene TRBJ1-1; 9 bases line up with TRBD1. The V segment lost 10 bases and the J segment 3 bases; nucleotides outside the gene matches: 9. CDR1 is SGHVS, CDR2 FQNEAQ, per germline. The CDR3 length is 14 residues.

This clonotype has at least ten counts. The chain employs TRBV5-6 and TRBJ2-7; 14 nucleotides line up with TRBD2. The length of the CDR3 is 15 residues. Germline loops: CDR1 SGHDT, CDR2 YYEEEE. V dropped 0 bases and J dropped 12; count of bases not matched to a gene: 8. CDR3 protein: CASSLEGLAGASLYF. The DNA of the CDR3 is TGTGCCAGCAGCTTGGAGGGACTAGCGGGAGCGTCCTTGTACTTC. Drawing the rest from reference TRBV5-6 and TRBJ2-7, the complete variable domain is DAGVTQSPTHLIKTRGQQVTLRCSPKSGHDTVSWYQQALGQGPQFIFQYYEEEERQRGNFPDRFSGHQFPNYSSELNVNALLLGDSALYLCASSLEGLAGASLYFGPGTRLTVT.

This sequence joins TRBV28 and TRBJ2-3, with D maybe TRBD2 (5 bases). V was pared by 3 bases and J by 8 bases, with 18 bases between. From germline, CDR1 is MDHEN and CDR2 SYDVKM. The CDR3 sequence is 15 residues long. CDR3 sequence reads: CASSFSGTIEGTQYF. DNA of the CDR3: TGTGCCAGCAGTTTTTCCGGAACGATTGAGGGTACGCAGTATTTT.

This clonotype came up a few times. The rearrangement uses TRBV6-5 and TRBJ2-7, with D tentatively TRBD1 or TRBD2 (6 bases each). CDR1 and CDR2 from the germline V gene are MNHEY and SVGAGI. CDR3 length equals 14 residues. Trimming took off 7 bases at V and 3 bases at J, with 16 bases between the two ends. As DNA, the CDR3 is TGTGCCAGCACCCAGGGGCCGGGAGTCTACGAGCAGTACTTC. It translates to CASTQGPGVYEQYF.

This chain joins TRBV6-5 and TRBJ2-7; 7 positions match TRBD1. The CDR3 consists of 14 residues. V was pared by 4 bases and J by 6 bases, with 9 bases of the junction left unmatched. CDR1 and CDR2 (germline): MNHEY, SVGAGI. The chain's CDR3 is CASSSRGQVTEQYF. The CDR3 DNA follows: TGTGCCAGCAGTTCCCGAGGACAGGTCACCGAGCAGTACTTC.

V usage is TRBV3-1 and J usage is TRBJ1-5; D unclear. The germline V gene encodes CDR1 LGHDT and CDR2 YNNKEL (reference sequence). CDR3 size: 13 residues. The V and J ends lost 2 bases and 3 bases respectively, with 5 bases between them. CDR3 in DNA: TGTGCCAGCAGCCAAAGGGACAATCAGCCCCAGCATTTT. It is translated as CASSQRDNQPQHF. The complete variable domain, with remaining parts taken from reference TRBV3-1 and TRBJ1-5, reads DTAVSQTPKYLVTQMGNDKSIKCEQNLGHDTMYWYKQDSKKFLKIMFSYNNKELIINETVPNRFSPKSPDKAHLNLHINSLELGDSAVYFCASSQRDNQPQHFGDGTRLSIL.

This sequence joins TRBV9 and TRBJ2-7; D gene ambiguous. This CDR3 comprises 15 residues. The germline CDR1 and CDR2 sequences are SGDLS and YYNGEE. V lost 0 bases, J lost 2 bases, and 12 bases lay in between. The CDR3 spells CASSVGPQSTYEQYF. The CDR3 region has the DNA TGTGCCAGCAGCGTAGGGCCTCAATCTACCTACGAGCAGTACTTC.

This clonotype has just a few counts. The chain has TRBV5-1 and TRBJ2-1, with D perhaps matching TRBD1 or TRBD2 (5 bases each). Deletions cut 0 bases from V and 10 bases from J, with 11 bases between. Germline CDR1 is SGHRS and CDR2 is YFSETQ. The CDR3 consists of 13 residues. This chain's CDR3 is CASSLGLGDEQFF. Here the CDR3 DNA reads TGCGCCAGCAGCTTGGGTTTAGGGGACGAGCAGTTCTTC.

This clonotype has only a few counts. The CDR3: CASSQDRAPNTGELFF. CDR3 in DNA: TGTGCCAGCAGCCAAGACAGGGCCCCGAACACCGGGGAGCTGTTTTTT. The chain carries TRBV4-2 and TRBJ2-2; D is possibly TRBD1 (5 bases). Trimming took off 0 bases at V and 0 bases at J, with 8 bases between the two ends. There are 16 residues in the CDR3. Germline CDR1 LGHNA, CDR2 YNFKEQ.

The sample holds many counts of this clonotype. The genes are TRBV7-2 and TRBJ2-2; D is uncertain. Looked up from germline, CDR1 is SGHTA and CDR2 is FQGNSA. V shed 6 bases and J shed 4 bases, with 12 bases lying between them. The CDR3 runs 14 residues. The CDR3: CASSRTGITGELFF. The DNA for the CDR3 is TGTGCCAGCAGTCGAACTGGTATCACCGGGGAGCTGTTTTTT. The full variable domain, in which reference TRBV7-2 and TRBJ2-2 provide the parts outside the CDR3, is GAGVSQSPSNKVTEKGKDVELRCDPISGHTALYWYRQSLGQGLEFLIYFQGNSAPDKSGLPSDRFSAERTGGSVSTLTIQRTQQEDSAVYLCASSRTGITGELFFGEGSRLTVL.

DNA for the CDR3: TGTGCCAGCAGCTCCGCACGCTCTAGTGGTGAGCAGTTCTTC. Translating it yields CASSSARSSGEQFF. The rearrangement uses TRBV7-3 and TRBJ2-1; no clear D gene. The germline CDR1 and CDR2 sequences are SGHTA and FQGTGA. Trimming removed 4 bases from V and 9 bases from J, with 16 bases in between. CDR3 length: 14 amino acids.

This chain joins TRBV28 and TRBJ1-6; D ambiguous. V was shortened by 7 bases and J by 8 bases, with 15 bases between the two germline ends. There are 14 residues in the CDR3. Germline V gene lookup returns CDR1 MDHEN and CDR2 SYDVKM. The CDR3 loop reads CASTDPTDHSPLHF. For the CDR3, the DNA is TGTGCCAGCACCGACCCTACGGACCATTCACCCCTCCACTTT. The entire variable domain, with the rest obtained from reference TRBV28 and TRBJ1-6, is as follows: DVKVTQSSRYLVKRTGEKVFLECVQDMDHENMFWYRQDPGLGLRLIYFSYDVKMKEKGDIPEGYSVSREKKERFSLILESASTNQTSMYLCASTDPTDHSPLHFGNGTRLTVT.

This sequence joins TRBV10-3 and TRBJ1-1; D is ambiguous. V was shortened by 6 bases and J by 1 base, with 9 bases between the two germline ends. Germline V gene sequence: CDR1 ENHRY, CDR2 SYGVKD. This CDR3 has 13 amino acids. The CDR3, as DNA: TGTGCCATCAGAAAGGACGGGAACACTGAAGCTTTCTTT. It codes for CAIRKDGNTEAFF.

The chain combines TRBV5-4 with TRBJ2-3, with 9 bases aligning to TRBD1. The junction had 10 bases not matched to a gene; V was cut back by 1 base and J by 4 bases. The germline CDR1 and CDR2 sequences are SGHNT and YYREEE (reference sequence). The CDR3 is 17 amino acids. CDR3 loop: CASSLMIQGARADTQYF. DNA for the CDR3: TGTGCCAGCAGCTTGATGATACAGGGGGCGCGGGCAGATACGCAGTATTTT.

This clonotype has only a few counts. The chain couples TRBV6-5 to TRBJ1-1; D unclear. The V end was cut by 0 bases, the J end by 2 bases, with 10 bases between. The CDR3 length is 15 residues. Germline V gene lookup returns CDR1 MNHEY and CDR2 SVGAGI. CDR3 loop: CASSYSGRPNTEAFF. CDR3 nucleotides: TGTGCCAGCAGTTACTCCGGCAGGCCAAACACTGAAGCTTTCTTT.

The V call is TRBV5-1, the J call TRBJ2-1; 8 bases align to TRBD1. This CDR3 comprises 16 residues. The germline V gene encodes CDR1 SGHRS and CDR2 YFSETQ. V was pared by 5 bases and J by 2 bases, with 9 bases of the junction left unmatched. CDR3 region: CASSHDRGGTYNEQFF. CDR3 DNA: TGCGCCAGCAGTCATGACAGGGGAGGAACCTACAATGAGCAGTTCTTC. Drawing the rest from reference TRBV5-1 and TRBJ2-1, the complete variable domain is KAGVTQTPRYLIKTRGQQVTLSCSPISGHRSVSWYQQTPGQGLQFLFEYFSETQRNKGNFPGRFSGRQFSNSRSEMNVSTLELGDSALYLCASSHDRGGTYNEQFFGPGTRLTVL.

This clonotype turned up a few times. V is TRBV5-4 and J is TRBJ2-2, with a weak D call TRBD1 (5 bases). There are 14 residues in the CDR3. Germline V CDR1 and CDR2: SGHNT, YYREEE (reference sequence). Deletions cut 9 bases from V and 3 bases from J, with 15 bases between. Here the CDR3 reads CATSRQGYTGELFF. The CDR3 DNA is TGTGCCACTAGTCGGCAGGGATACACCGGGGAGCTGTTTTTT.

The J gene is TRBJ2-3, the V gene TRBV29-1, with D tentatively TRBD1 (5 bases). In germline, CDR1 is SQVTM, CDR2 ANQGSEA. Trimming removed 3 bases at V and 2 bases at J, with 9 bases between. CDR3 length: 13 amino acids. CDR3 loop: CSVDQGFTDTQYF. In DNA form, the CDR3 reads TGCAGCGTTGACCAGGGATTCACAGATACGCAGTATTTT.

V and J are TRBV6-2 or TRBV6-3 and TRBJ2-2; D is ambiguous. Germline CDR1 is MNHEY and CDR2 is SVGEGT. The CDR3 consists of 19 residues. V gave up 2 bases and J gave up 3 bases, with 22 bases separating them. The CDR3 spells CASSYPTTIRSGDTGELFF. Here the CDR3 DNA reads TGTGCCAGCAGTTACCCCACTACCATTAGATCCGGAGACACCGGGGAGCTGTTTTTT.

This clonotype appeared a few times. V and J are TRBV6-6 and TRBJ2-5; weak D call: TRBD2 (6 bases). The germline gives CDR1 MNHNY, CDR2 SVGAGI (reference sequence). The CDR3 extends over 13 amino acids. V was trimmed by 6 bases and J by 10 bases, leaving 18 bases between them. The CDR3 nucleotides read TGTGCCAGCAGCCCTTCCGTCGGCGGGGACCAGTACTTC. Translation gives CASSPSVGGDQYF.

This clonotype was counted only a few times. The chain uses TRBV6-5 and TRBJ2-7, with D tentatively TRBD1 (8 bases). Germline V gene lookup returns CDR1 MNHEY and CDR2 SVGAGI. The V end lost 7 bases, the J end lost 6 bases, and 19 bases lay between the germline ends. This CDR3 is 14 amino acids long. CDR3 amino acids: CASTAGDRRSEQYF. The CDR3 DNA sequence: TGTGCCAGCACTGCGGGGGACAGGCGGAGCGAGCAGTACTTC.

V usage is TRBV12-3 or TRBV12-4 and J usage is TRBJ2-3, with 12 nucleotides matching TRBD1. The length of the CDR3 is 14 residues. V shed 6 bases and J 4 bases; nucleotides not matched to a gene: 2. The CDR3 DNA follows: TGTGCCAGCAGGGGGACAGGGGGCGCAGATACGCAGTATTTT. Its translation: CASRGTGGADTQYF.

The V and J genes are TRBV7-2 and TRBJ2-1, with D possibly TRBD1 on 6 matching bases. The CDR3 sequence is 15 residues long. The germline V gene encodes CDR1 SGHTA and CDR2 FQGNSA. The V and J ends lost 5 bases and 0 bases respectively, with 11 bases between them. CDR3 coding DNA: TGTGCCAGCAGCCGGGACAACTACTCCTACAATGAGCAGTTCTTC. This translates into CASSRDNYSYNEQFF.

This clonotype was counted only a few times. The V call is TRBV4-2, the J call TRBJ2-2, with 9 bases that match TRBD2. Germline assignment: CDR1 LGHNA and CDR2 YNFKEQ. The trim removed 0 bases at V and 5 bases at J, leaving 10 bases unmatched. The CDR3 contains 18 residues. The CDR3 DNA follows: TGTGCCAGCAGCCAAGAGAAGGCGGGAGGGCCAAGAACCGGGGAGCTGTTTTTT. This sequence encodes CASSQEKAGGPRTGELFF.

This clonotype was observed a few times. V usage is TRBV3-1 and J usage is TRBJ2-1; D possibly corresponds to TRBD2 (6 bases). V lost 0 bases, J lost 9 bases, and 6 bases lay in between. There are 12 residues in the CDR3. Looked up from germline, CDR1 is LGHDT and CDR2 is YNNKEL (reference sequence). In DNA form, the CDR3 reads TGTGCCAGCAGCCAAGAGGGGGGTGAGCAGTTCTTC. Protein sequence: CASSQEGGEQFF.

The V call is TRBV6-5, the J call TRBJ2-7; D gene unclear. This CDR3 spans 13 amino acids. Deletions cut 8 bases from V and 4 bases from J, with 15 bases between. Germline V gene sequence: CDR1 MNHEY, CDR2 SVGAGI. The chain's CDR3 is CASGPGLKYEQYF. CDR3 nucleotide sequence: TGTGCCAGCGGCCCGGGCTTGAAATACGAGCAGTACTTC.

The chain combines TRBV12-3 or TRBV12-4 with TRBJ2-1; 9 bases map to TRBD2. This CDR3 is built from 16 residues. V trimming: 5 bases; J trimming: 2 bases; junction bases outside the gene matches: 7. The DNA for the CDR3 is TGTGCCAGCAGTCCCGCGGCTAGCGGGACCTACAATGAGCAGTTCTTC. Translated: CASSPAASGTYNEQFF.

In this sample, this clonotype turned up a few times. The chain combines TRBV12-3 or TRBV12-4 with TRBJ2-1, with D unclear. V lost 1 base to trimming and J lost 7 bases, with 11 bases between them. This CDR3 is built from 14 residues. CDR3 nucleotides: TGTGCCAGCAGTTTAGGAGGCCCTTTAAATGAGCAGTTCTTC. Translation: CASSLGGPLNEQFF.

This clonotype has only a few counts. The V and J genes are TRBV27 and TRBJ2-2, with no clear D. The CDR3 has 14 residues. V dropped 1 base and J dropped 4 bases, with 7 bases sitting between them. Germline CDR1 reads MNHEY; CDR2 reads SMNVEV (reference sequence). CDR3 protein: CASSLLQSTGELFF. DNA for the CDR3: TGTGCCAGCAGTTTATTACAGTCCACCGGGGAGCTGTTTTTT.

In this sample, this clonotype turned up a few times. J is TRBJ1-6 and V is TRBV4-3, with TRBD1 identical over 10 bases. The CDR3 sequence is 18 residues long. Germline V gene lookup returns CDR1 LGHNA and CDR2 YSLEER. J lost 1 base, V lost 0 bases, and 3 bases had no gene match. The CDR3 nucleotides read TGCGCCAGCAGCCAAGATCGACAGGGGGCTTCCTATAATTCACCCCTCCACTTT. Residues: CASSQDRQGASYNSPLHF.

The chain's CDR3 is CASSRTGDRTEAFF. CDR3 nucleotides: TGTGCCAGCAGCAGGACAGGGGATCGGACTGAAGCTTTCTTT. The rearrangement uses TRBV3-1 and TRBJ1-1; 9 bases fit TRBD1. This CDR3 spans 14 amino acids. Germline V gene sequence: CDR1 LGHDT, CDR2 YNNKEL (reference sequence). Losses at the gene ends were 5 bases for V and 5 bases for J; bases not matched to a gene: 6.